What follows are 30 T cell receptor beta chains derived from one specimen sequenced in a study of blood T cell repertoires in COVID-19. Profiling relied on immunoSEQ multiplex PCR, and the TCRdb table lists in-frame clones only, not all of them. The data show 70,000 to 85,000 clones, approximately 81% seen once. Sample: peripheral blood. The source is a woman older than 75 with acute or convalescent COVID-19.

J is TRBJ1-1 and V is TRBV25-1; 9 bases line up with TRBD1. The CDR3 covers 12 residues. The V gene's germline CDR1 is MGHDK and CDR2 SYGVNS. The V segment lost 6 bases and the J segment 11 bases; nucleotides outside the gene matches: 7. DNA of the CDR3: TGTGCCAGCAGAACCGGACAGGGGCAGGCTTTCTTT. Translated, it gives CASRTGQGQAFF.

V and J are TRBV30 and TRBJ1-6; D perhaps matches TRBD1 (5 bases). CDR3 length: 15 amino acids. Germline V CDR1 and CDR2: GTSNPN, SVGIG (reference sequence). Trimming removed 1 base at V and 5 bases at J, with 12 bases between. CDR3 amino acids: CAWSGRGRDNSPLHF. Here the CDR3 DNA reads TGTGCCTGGAGTGGGAGGGGAAGGGATAATTCACCCCTCCACTTT.

The chain couples TRBV5-1 to TRBJ2-2; possible D gene TRBD1, 6 bases. The CDR3 contains 14 residues. Germline lookup yields CDR1 SGHRS and CDR2 YFSETQ. With 5 bases removed from V and 4 bases from J, the gap between germline ends came to 12 bases. CDR3 DNA sequence: TGCGCCAGCAGTACAGAAGGGGGCACCGGGGAGCTGTTTTTT. This sequence encodes CASSTEGGTGELFF.

CDR3 nucleotide sequence: TGTGCCAGCAGTGATCACGGACTCAATCAGCCCCAGCATTTT. This translates into CASSDHGLNQPQHF. This chain links TRBV25-1 with TRBJ1-5, with unresolved D. Germline V gives CDR1 MGHDK, CDR2 SYGVNS. V lost 3 bases and J 3 bases, leaving 9 bases between the germline ends. The CDR3 sequence is 14 residues long.

With respect to this clone: It is likely a read error, because the conserved phenylalanine at the end of the CDR3 is missing. It is unclear where the CDR3 begins or ends on the DNA, so no DNA is shown, and the CDR3 is as TCRdb lists it. The V and J genes are TRBV21-1 and TRBJ2-4; TRBD1 reflects the table's D call only, with no check against the DNA. TRBV21-1 is given as a pseudogene. The CDR3 totals 10 residues, both ends included. The CDR3 loop is CASRSRQGRL.

J is TRBJ2-2 and V is TRBV9, with D perhaps matching TRBD2 (5 bases). V shed 4 bases and J shed 3 bases, with 13 bases lying between them. The CDR3 spans 15 residues. Germline CDR1 SGDLS, CDR2 YYNGEE. The CDR3 bases are TGTGCCAGCAGCCCGCCGGGGAAGGACACCGGGGAGCTGTTTTTT. It codes for CASSPPGKDTGELFF.

V and J are TRBV14 and TRBJ2-5; 10 nucleotides line up with TRBD2. This CDR3 contains 14 residues. The V gene end was trimmed by 4 bases and the J gene end by 9 bases; junction bases not matched to a gene: 8. From germline, CDR1 is SGHDN and CDR2 FVKESK. CDR3: CASSPSGGRASQYF. The CDR3 DNA reads as TGTGCCAGCAGCCCTAGCGGGGGACGGGCGTCCCAGTACTTC.

V gene TRBV28 combines with J gene TRBJ1-3, with D possibly being TRBD1 (5 bases). The CDR3 consists of 13 residues. V lost 5 bases and J 1 base, leaving 6 bases between the germline ends. CDR1 MDHEN and CDR2 SYDVKM come from the germline V gene. CDR3 bases: TGTGCCAGCAGTAGGGGATCTGGAAACACCATATATTTT. It specifies CASSRGSGNTIYF.

V and J are TRBV19 and TRBJ2-7; weak D call: TRBD2 (5 bases). The ends were cut back, 1 base at V and 13 bases at J, with 14 bases in the middle. The CDR3 totals 12 residues. Germline V gene sequence: CDR1 LNHDA, CDR2 SQIVND (reference sequence). The CDR3, as DNA: TGTGCCAGTAGTATAGCGGGATTTGGGCATTACTTC. Its translation is CASSIAGFGHYF.

This rearrangement joins TRBV5-1 to TRBJ2-2, with a tentative D call TRBD1 (6 bases). V was pared by 1 base and J by 0 bases, with 7 bases between. The CDR3 is 15 amino acids. Germline-derived CDR1 and CDR2 are SGHRS and YFSETQ. CDR3 nucleotide sequence: TGCGCCAGCAGCTTGCAGGGGCCGAACACCGGGGAGCTGTTTTTT. As protein: CASSLQGPNTGELFF.

The chain recombines TRBV29-1 with TRBJ1-2, with TRBD1 identical over 7 bases. The CDR3 spans 17 residues. Trimming removed 3 bases from V and 2 bases from J; junction bases left unmatched: 15. Germline CDR1 reads SQVTM; CDR2 reads ANQGSEA. The CDR3 bases are TGCAGCGTTGACGGCCCTAGGAGTAGGGGGCTAAACTATGGCTACACCTTC. Protein sequence: CSVDGPRSRGLNYGYTF.

J is TRBJ2-7 and V is TRBV5-1, with TRBD1 as a possible D gene (6 bases). The CDR3 runs 14 residues. In germline, CDR1 is SGHRS, CDR2 YFSETQ. V shed 2 bases and J shed 3 bases, with 12 bases lying between them. CDR3 amino acids: CASSFMDSSYEQYF. Here the CDR3 DNA reads TGCGCCAGCAGCTTCATGGACAGCAGCTACGAGCAGTACTTC.

This sequence joins TRBV19 and TRBJ1-5; a weak D match, TRBD1 (5 bases). This CDR3 spans 15 amino acids. Germline CDR1 reads LNHDA; CDR2 reads SQIVND (reference sequence). Trimming shortened V by 6 bases and J by 3 bases, and 15 bases separated the two germline ends. The chain's CDR3 is CASSPGGRNNQPQHF. CDR3 DNA: TGTGCCAGTAGCCCTGGGGGGAGAAACAATCAGCCCCAGCATTTT.

This clone was picked up one time. This chain links TRBV28 with TRBJ2-1; 7 bases align to TRBD1. Losses at the gene ends were 6 bases for V and 10 bases for J; bases not matched to a gene: 15. This CDR3 comprises 15 residues. CDR1 is MDHEN and CDR2 is SYDVKM in the germline V gene. CDR3 region: CASSPGEGALQEQFF. The CDR3 bases are TGTGCCAGCAGCCCCGGTGAGGGGGCGCTTCAGGAGCAGTTCTTC.

This rearrangement joins TRBV5-1 to TRBJ1-1; the match to TRBD1 covers 7 bases. The trim removed 2 bases at V and 0 bases at J, leaving 4 bases unmatched. From germline, CDR1 is SGHRS and CDR2 YFSETQ. The CDR3 extends over 15 amino acids. The CDR3 region has the DNA TGCGCCAGCAGCTTTCAGGGGGTAATGAACACTGAAGCTTTCTTT. This sequence encodes CASSFQGVMNTEAFF.

The rearrangement links TRBV18 to TRBJ1-1; weak D call: TRBD1 (5 bases). Trimming took off 2 bases at V and 2 bases at J, with 15 bases between the two ends. The CDR3 contains 16 residues. Germline values: CDR1 KGHSH, CDR2 LQKENI. The CDR3 spells CASSPTGPGPNTEAFF. The CDR3, as DNA: TGTGCCAGCTCACCAACGGGTCCAGGGCCAAACACTGAAGCTTTCTTT.

J is TRBJ1-5 and V is TRBV27; no definite D call. Germline CDR1 is MNHEY and CDR2 is SMNVEV (reference sequence). The V gene lost 5 bases and the J gene lost 0 bases, with 11 bases spanning the gap. The CDR3 consists of 15 residues. CDR3 region: CASSPVLNSNQPQHF. The CDR3 DNA reads TGTGCCAGCAGTCCGGTTTTGAATAGCAATCAGCCCCAGCATTTT.

J is TRBJ2-7 and V is TRBV28; a possible D gene is TRBD1 (5 bases). Germline V gene data show CDR1 as MDHEN and CDR2 as SYDVKM. The V and J ends lost 4 bases and 2 bases respectively, with 9 bases between them. The CDR3 runs to 13 residues. The CDR3 spells CASSSQGPYEQYF. For the CDR3, the DNA is TGTGCCAGCAGTTCCCAGGGTCCCTACGAGCAGTACTTC.

J is TRBJ1-3 and V is TRBV4-2, with D possibly being TRBD1 (6 bases). Trimming took 2 bases from V and 0 from J, leaving 14 bases between them. The CDR3 contains 17 residues. From germline, CDR1 is LGHNA and CDR2 YNFKEQ. CDR3 residues: CASSQLPQGGSGNTIYF. For the CDR3, the DNA is TGTGCCAGCAGCCAATTGCCGCAAGGGGGCTCTGGAAACACCATATATTTT.

V is TRBV5-1 and J is TRBJ1-4, with D possibly TRBD1 on 6 matching bases. Germline CDR1 reads SGHRS; CDR2 reads YFSETQ. CDR3 size: 16 residues. Trimming left V 4 bases short and J 0 bases short, with 13 bases between. The CDR3 nucleotides are TGCGCCAGCAGCCGACGACAGGCTCCAACTAATGAAAAACTGTTTTTT. Protein sequence: CASSRRQAPTNEKLFF.

The chain joins TRBV7-2 to TRBJ2-3, with unresolved D. The CDR3 spans 13 residues. Germline lookup yields CDR1 SGHTA and CDR2 FQGNSA. The V and J ends lost 3 bases and 2 bases respectively, with 6 bases between them. The CDR3 sequence: CASSLSLTDTQYF. The CDR3 nucleotides are TGTGCCAGCAGCTTGAGCCTCACAGATACGCAGTATTTT.

The genes are TRBV6-2 or TRBV6-3 and TRBJ1-2, with TRBD1 as a possible D gene (5 bases). With 4 bases removed from V and 5 bases from J, the gap between germline ends came to 11 bases. From germline, CDR1 is MNHEY and CDR2 SVGEGT. The CDR3 spans 13 residues. The CDR3 bases are TGTGCCAGCAGTTCTAATCAGGGATATGGCTACACCTTC. Amino acids: CASSSNQGYGYTF.

This clone was counted a single time. The gene calls are TRBV3-1 (or the pseudogene TRBV3-2) and TRBJ2-2, with TRBD1 as a possible D gene (5 bases). The V gene lost 4 bases and the J gene lost 3 bases, with 12 bases spanning the gap. The CDR3 has 15 residues. The germline V gene encodes CDR1 LGHDT and CDR2 YNNKEL (reference sequence). The CDR3 is CASSRAIGDTGELFF. CDR3 sequence (DNA): TGTGCCAGCAGCCGCGCTATAGGGGACACCGGGGAGCTGTTTTTT.

The chain has TRBV29-1 and TRBJ2-5; TRBD2 matches 12 bases. The CDR3 has 14 amino acids. Germline V lookup: CDR1 SQVTM, CDR2 ANQGSEA. The ends lost 5 bases at V and 5 bases at J; junction bases unmatched: 6. CDR3 loop: CSVSAGLAGETQYF. In nucleotides, the CDR3 is TGCAGCGTTTCCGCCGGACTAGCGGGGGAGACCCAGTACTTC.

The genes are TRBV6-2 or TRBV6-3 and TRBJ2-5, with TRBD1 as a possible D gene (6 bases). The ends were cut back, 3 bases at V and 3 bases at J, with 11 bases in the middle. Germline CDR1 is MNHEY and CDR2 is SVGEGT. This CDR3 is built from 14 residues. The CDR3 protein is CASSYTGREETQYF. CDR3 DNA: TGTGCCAGCAGTTATACAGGGCGAGAAGAGACCCAGTACTTC.

V is TRBV9 and J is TRBJ1-4; no reliable D call. Trimming took off 1 base at V and 5 bases at J, with 12 bases between the two ends. The CDR3 covers 15 residues. Per the germline V gene, CDR1 is SGDLS and CDR2 is YYNGEE. The CDR3 spells CASSVNEGGNEKLFF. The CDR3 DNA follows: TGTGCCAGCAGCGTAAACGAGGGAGGGAATGAAAAACTGTTTTTT.

The chain couples TRBV6-1 to TRBJ2-7, with D possibly being TRBD1 (5 bases). V lost 0 bases and J 12 bases, leaving 15 bases between the germline ends. The germline CDR1 and CDR2 sequences are MNHNS and SASEGT. This CDR3 comprises 13 residues. CDR3 amino acids: CASSEASQGALYF. The CDR3 region has the DNA TGTGCCAGCAGTGAAGCTAGCCAGGGTGCCTTGTACTTC.

In this sample, this clone turned up once. V gene TRBV6-2 or TRBV6-3 combines with J gene TRBJ2-1; 10 positions agree with TRBD2. This CDR3 has 18 amino acids. V gave up 2 bases and J gave up 0 bases; unmatched junction bases: 7. Per the germline V gene, CDR1 is MNHEY and CDR2 is SVGEGT. CDR3 in amino acids: CASSYRASGGSSYNEQFF. The CDR3 region has the DNA TGTGCCAGCAGTTACAGGGCTAGCGGGGGTAGCTCCTACAATGAGCAGTTCTTC.

The V gene is TRBV9, the J gene TRBJ2-2, with 7 positions matching TRBD2. The CDR3 loop spans 15 amino acids. Per the germline V gene, CDR1 is SGDLS and CDR2 is YYNGEE. The J segment lost 2 bases and the V segment lost 0 bases, leaving 1 base of the junction unmatched. The CDR3 DNA sequence: TGTGCCAGCAGCGTAGGGACTAGTAACACCGGGGAGCTGTTTTTT. As protein: CASSVGTSNTGELFF.

This clone showed up just once. The genes are TRBV6-1 and TRBJ2-1, with 10 bases identical to TRBD2. Trimming removed 3 bases from V and 5 bases from J; junction bases left unmatched: 4. The germline V gene encodes CDR1 MNHNS and CDR2 SASEGT. CDR3 size: 15 residues. The CDR3: CASSDVSGGHNEQFF. The DNA for the CDR3 is TGTGCCAGCAGTGACGTTAGCGGGGGGCACAATGAGCAGTTCTTC.